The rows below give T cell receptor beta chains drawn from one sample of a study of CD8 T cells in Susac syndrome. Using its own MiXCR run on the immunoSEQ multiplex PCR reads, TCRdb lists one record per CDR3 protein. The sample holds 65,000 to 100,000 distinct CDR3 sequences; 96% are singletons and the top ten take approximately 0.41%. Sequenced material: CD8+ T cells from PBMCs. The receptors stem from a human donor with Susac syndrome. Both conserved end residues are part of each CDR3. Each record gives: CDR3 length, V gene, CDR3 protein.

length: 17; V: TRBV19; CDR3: CASSIEASGTVTDTQYF
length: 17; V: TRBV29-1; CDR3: CSVVTRPGLANTGELFF
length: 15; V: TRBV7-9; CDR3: CASSSDRHPYNEQFF
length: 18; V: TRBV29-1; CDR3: CSVEGPGLAGGSGNEQFF
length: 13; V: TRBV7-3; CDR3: CASSLGGGSGYTF
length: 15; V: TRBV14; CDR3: CASSHRDRGTSPLHF
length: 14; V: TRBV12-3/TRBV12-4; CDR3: CASSLAALGTEAFF
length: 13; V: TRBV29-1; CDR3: CSVEGGSQVGYTF
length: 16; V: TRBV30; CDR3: CAWRSPQQDDTGELFF
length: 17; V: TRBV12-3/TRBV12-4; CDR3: CASTSTSGKSMNTEAFF
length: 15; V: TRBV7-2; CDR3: CASSYRVWGSYEQYF
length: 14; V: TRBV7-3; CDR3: CASSLLTAGDEQFF
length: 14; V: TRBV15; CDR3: CATSRQITHYGYTF
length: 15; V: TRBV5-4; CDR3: CASSRDSGPQETQYF
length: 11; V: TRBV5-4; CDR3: CASGLAGREFF
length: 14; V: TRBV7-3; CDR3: CASSQRVGTDTQYF
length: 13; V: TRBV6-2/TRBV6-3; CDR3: CASSARGNTEAFF
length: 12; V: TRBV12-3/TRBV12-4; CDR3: CASSLTIYEQYF
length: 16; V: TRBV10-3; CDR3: CAIQRALASSTDTQYF
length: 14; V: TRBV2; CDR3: CASSAEGTTDTQYF
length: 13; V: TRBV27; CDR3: CASSGPAAGGYTF
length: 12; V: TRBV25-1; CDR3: CASRDSPGGYTF
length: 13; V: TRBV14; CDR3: CASSQGSNQPQHF
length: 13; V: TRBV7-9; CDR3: CASSFESQETQYF
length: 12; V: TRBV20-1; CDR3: CSVRGGQETQYF
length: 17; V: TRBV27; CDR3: CASSLGTGVSGANVLTF
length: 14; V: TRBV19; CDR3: CASSFSTDPTEAFF